The next 20 T cell receptor beta chains were all read from a single sample in a study of shared clonotypes between healthy human individuals. The assay was immunoSEQ multiplex PCR, and TCRdb's table has in-frame clones only and misses some. The data show about 2.4 million clones, approximately 93% seen once. The material sequenced was naive CD4+ T cells from PBMCs. Subset meaning: CD45RA+ positively selected. The receptors here all came from a man between 18 and 29 years old in good health. Some clones in this sample may be carry-over from other donors' samples.

The V gene is TRBV7-2, the J gene TRBJ2-7, with 12 positions matching TRBD2. This CDR3 comprises 15 residues. Trimming cost V 4 bases and J 6 bases; bases outside gene matches: 7. CDR1 and CDR2 from the germline V gene are SGHTA and FQGNSA. CDR3 sequence (DNA): TGTGCCAGCAGCTCAAGACTAGCGGGAGAGGGCGAGCAGTACTTC. It yields the protein CASSSRLAGEGEQYF.

This chain joins TRBV5-1 and TRBJ2-4; D is ambiguous. Between the trimmed V and J ends, which lost 2 bases and 8 bases, there was a span of 8 bases. CDR3 length equals 12 residues. Germline V gives CDR1 SGHRS, CDR2 YFSETQ. The CDR3 DNA reads TGCGCCAGCAGCTTAGGTGGGGACATTCAGTACTTC. Amino acid sequence: CASSLGGDIQYF.

The chain carries TRBV4-3 and TRBJ1-4; tentative D call: TRBD1 (6 bases). The CDR3 extends over 14 amino acids. Germline V CDR1 and CDR2: LGHNA, YSLEER. Trimming removed 4 bases at V and 5 bases at J, with 11 bases between. The CDR3 region has the DNA TGCGCCAGCAGCCTCGAGGGGGGGAATGAAAAACTGTTTTTT. Translation gives CASSLEGGNEKLFF.

The chain is built from TRBV6-5 and TRBJ2-3, with TRBD2 identical over 8 bases. The CDR3 runs to 14 residues. The germline V gene encodes CDR1 MNHEY and CDR2 SVGAGI. Trimming at V came to 4 bases and at J to 6 bases, leaving 6 bases not matched to a gene. The chain's CDR3 is CASSSPGGIDTQYF. CDR3 bases: TGTGCCAGCAGTTCTCCGGGGGGGATTGATACGCAGTATTTT.

The genes are TRBV7-8 and TRBJ1-5, with D perhaps TRBD1 (5 bases). CDR3 length: 14 amino acids. The V end was cut by 2 bases, the J end by 4 bases, with 9 bases between. Germline V gene lookup returns CDR1 SGHVS and CDR2 FQNEAQ. The CDR3 DNA follows: TGTGCCAGCAGCTTAAGGAGGGGTAATCAGCCCCAGCATTTT. It translates to CASSLRRGNQPQHF. Based on the CDR3 plus reference TRBV7-8 and TRBJ1-5, the full variable domain is GAGVSQSPRYKVAKRGQDVALRCDPISGHVSLFWYQQALGQGPEFLTYFQNEAQLDKSGLPSDRFFAERPEGSVSTLKIQRTQQEDSAVYLCASSLRRGNQPQHFGDGTRLSIL.

The rearrangement joins TRBV6-1 to TRBJ1-2; TRBD1 agrees at 11 bases. This CDR3 is built from 15 residues. V lost 4 bases to trimming and J lost 3 bases; unmatched junction nucleotides: 4. Germline-derived CDR1 and CDR2 are MNHNS and SASEGT. CDR3 DNA: TGTGCCAGCAGTGCAATGGGACAGGGGGACTATGGCTACACCTTC. Translating it yields CASSAMGQGDYGYTF.

This clone was recorded once. This CDR3 reads CASSHGQGGGSNQPQHF. The CDR3 nucleotides read TGTGCCAGCAGCCACGGACAGGGCGGCGGCAGCAATCAGCCCCAGCATTTT. The chain employs TRBV7-8 and TRBJ1-5; 8 nucleotides match TRBD1. V was pared by 5 bases and J by 1 base, with 10 bases of the junction left unmatched. Germline V lookup: CDR1 SGHVS, CDR2 FQNEAQ. The CDR3 has 17 amino acids.

This rearrangement joins TRBV7-8 to TRBJ2-7, with D perhaps matching TRBD1 (5 bases). The CDR3 runs 15 residues. Germline lookup yields CDR1 SGHVS and CDR2 FQNEAQ. Trimming took 1 base from V and 0 from J, leaving 10 bases between them. The CDR3 spells CASSLGQHSSYEQYF. The CDR3 DNA sequence: TGTGCCAGCAGCTTAGGACAGCATAGCTCCTACGAGCAGTACTTC.

A word on this clone: Additional DNA sequences in this sample encode the identical CDR3. The V gene is TRBV6-1, the J gene TRBJ1-2; D not certain. This CDR3 has 14 residues. Germline V gene lookup returns CDR1 MNHNS and CDR2 SASEGT. Trimming left V 2 bases short and J 4 bases short, with 11 bases between. The CDR3 region has the DNA TGTGCCAGCAGTGAAATAGCAGAGACCTATGGCTACACCTTC. Amino acid sequence: CASSEIAETYGYTF.

The chain is built from TRBV27 and TRBJ2-2, with TRBD2 matching over 9 bases. The V gene's germline CDR1 is MNHEY and CDR2 SMNVEV (reference sequence). V gave up 6 bases and J gave up 3 bases; unmatched junction bases: 5. The CDR3 runs to 15 residues. The CDR3 loop reads CASSRLAGYTGELFF. The CDR3 nucleotides are TGTGCCAGCAGCCGGCTAGCGGGGTACACCGGGGAGCTGTTTTTT.

With respect to this clone: This sequence may be a read error, since a much larger clone differs from it by one base. This chain joins TRBV27 and TRBJ2-7; D remains ambiguous. Trimming left V 2 bases short and J 4 bases short, with 3 bases between. The CDR3 runs 11 residues. CDR1 MNHEY and CDR2 SMNVEV come from the germline V gene (reference sequence). The CDR3 DNA reads as TGTGCCAGCAGTTTAAAGTACGAGCAGTACTTC. Its protein is CASSLKYEQYF.

The genes are TRBV18 and TRBJ2-7, with D possibly TRBD1 on 5 matching bases. The CDR3 has 13 amino acids. Looked up from germline, CDR1 is KGHSH and CDR2 is LQKENI. Trimming cost V 4 bases and J 4 bases, with 11 bases left between them. The CDR3 reads CASSRGFVYEQYF. The CDR3 DNA reads TGTGCCAGCTCACGGGGCTTCGTATACGAGCAGTACTTC.

This clone was seen a few times. The identical CDR3 is also encoded by other nucleotide sequences in the sample. The J gene is TRBJ1-1, the V gene TRBV9; TRBD1 matches at 7 bases. The length of the CDR3 is 14 residues. Germline V CDR1 and CDR2: SGDLS, YYNGEE. V shed 3 bases, J shed 2 bases, and the junction held 4 bases outside the gene matches. The CDR3 nucleotides are TGTGCCAGCAGCGCAACAGGGGCCAACACTGAAGCTTTCTTT. Amino acids: CASSATGANTEAFF.

Regarding this clone: Other DNA sequences in the same sample also yield this CDR3. This chain links TRBV28 with TRBJ1-3; D call uncertain. The CDR3 covers 12 residues. Per the germline V gene, CDR1 is MDHEN and CDR2 is SYDVKM. Trimming removed 6 bases from V and 4 bases from J, with 7 bases in between. The CDR3, as DNA: TGTGCCAGCAGCTTACCCGGAAACACCATATATTTT. This gives the protein CASSLPGNTIYF.

This sequence joins TRBV28 and TRBJ2-1, with 8 bases aligning to TRBD1. The CDR3 is made up of 12 amino acids. The J segment lost 8 bases and the V segment lost 6 bases, leaving 3 bases of the junction unmatched. From germline, CDR1 is MDHEN and CDR2 SYDVKM. CDR3 sequence reads: CASRGTGYEQFF. CDR3 sequence (DNA): TGTGCCAGCAGGGGGACAGGATATGAGCAGTTCTTC.

The V call is TRBV5-4, the J call TRBJ2-2; D is unclear. Germline CDR1 SGHNT, CDR2 YYREEE (reference sequence). The CDR3 loop spans 15 amino acids. Trimming removed 0 bases from V and 2 bases from J, with 8 bases in between. This chain's CDR3 is CASSLENRNTGELFF. The CDR3 coding sequence is TGTGCCAGCAGCTTGGAGAACAGAAACACCGGGGAGCTGTTTTTT.

The chain links TRBV6-6 to TRBJ2-3, with D perhaps TRBD2 (6 bases). The CDR3 consists of 14 residues. Germline CDR1 reads MNHNY; CDR2 reads SVGAGI (reference sequence). Trimming took 6 bases from V and 3 from J, leaving 13 bases between them. CDR3 coding DNA: TGTGCCAGCAGATCCGGGACTTCTACAGATACGCAGTATTTT. This gives the protein CASRSGTSTDTQYF.

The CDR3 protein is CASSRWVAGEQGELFF. The CDR3 coding sequence is TGTGCCAGCAGCCGCTGGGTAGCGGGAGAACAGGGGGAGCTGTTTTTT. The gene calls are TRBV7-9 and TRBJ2-2, with TRBD2 identical over 9 bases. The CDR3 consists of 16 residues. Germline V gene sequence: CDR1 SEHNR, CDR2 FQNEAQ (reference sequence). V lost 5 bases to trimming and J lost 8 bases; unmatched junction nucleotides: 12.

V gene TRBV7-8 combines with J gene TRBJ1-1; perhaps TRBD1 as D (5 bases). Trimming took 4 bases from V and 3 from J, leaving 15 bases between them. The CDR3 contains 15 residues. Per germline, CDR1 SGHVS and CDR2 FQNEAQ. The CDR3 sequence: CASSSPAAGDTEAFF. CDR3 in DNA: TGTGCCAGCAGCTCCCCGGCAGCGGGGGACACTGAAGCTTTCTTT.

The V and J genes are TRBV19 and TRBJ2-7; D may be TRBD1 or TRBD2 (5 bases each). The CDR3 extends over 14 amino acids. Germline V gives CDR1 LNHDA, CDR2 SQIVND (reference sequence). V was pared by 8 bases and J by 6 bases, with 20 bases between. The CDR3 region has the DNA TGTGCCAGTCAAATCCAGGGAGCTGGGGGCGAGCAGTACTTC. Translating gives CASQIQGAGGEQYF.